Listed below are T cell receptor beta chains from one sample, sequenced in a study of CD8+ T cells in alopecia areata. Clones were read by immunoSEQ multiplex PCR, and TCRdb kept only the in-frame ones, dropping some. The sample carries approximately 150,000 clones, 67% recorded once. The sample consisted of CD8+ T cells sorted from blood, taken at week 0. Every receptor here comes from a human donor with alopecia areata. CDR3s include the opening cysteine and the closing phenylalanine or tryptophan. Each record gives: clone size, J gene, V gene, D gene, CDR3 DNA, CDR3 protein. The D gene is left open where the match is weak. Not every row has a clone size; where given, it reads once, few, many or a size class.

size: NA; J: TRBJ2-3; V: TRBV7-2; D: NA; DNA: TGTGCCAGCAGCCTACTGACAGATACGCAGTATTTT; CDR3: CASSLLTDTQYF
size: NA; J: TRBJ1-2; V: TRBV4-1; D: NA; DNA: TGCGCCAGCAGCCAAGGGAACTTGTTCCGGGACGGCTACACCTTC; CDR3: CASSQGNLFRDGYTF
size: once; J: TRBJ1-6; V: TRBV9; D: TRBD1; DNA: TGTGCCAGCAGCGAACGGGACAGCTCCTATAATTCACCCCTCCACTTT; CDR3: CASSERDSSYNSPLHF
size: NA; J: TRBJ2-7; V: TRBV10-3; D: NA; DNA: TGTGCCAGCAGTTATGGATTAGGGGCCGAGCAGTACTTC; CDR3: CASSYGLGAEQYF
size: NA; J: TRBJ2-3; V: TRBV15; D: TRBD1; DNA: TGTGCCATTCCCGGGACAGGGGGTTTAGGGACGCAGTATTTT; CDR3: CAIPGTGGLGTQYF
size: NA; J: TRBJ1-4; V: TRBV6-5; D: NA; DNA: TGTGCCAGCAGTCCCTCGACAGCAACTAATGAAAAACTGTTTTTT; CDR3: CASSPSTATNEKLFF
size: few; J: TRBJ2-1; V: TRBV7-2; D: TRBD1; DNA: TGTGCCAGCGACCGGACAGGGCTGGACAATGAGCAGTTCTTC; CDR3: CASDRTGLDNEQFF
size: NA; J: TRBJ1-4; V: TRBV13; D: NA; DNA: TGTGCCAGCAGCCCTCGTGAAAGAGGTCGTGAAAAACTGTTTTTT; CDR3: CASSPRERGREKLFF
size: NA; J: TRBJ2-3; V: TRBV7-9; D: NA; DNA: TGTGCCAGCTCGGGTTCTAGATTCACAGATACGCAGTATTTT; CDR3: CASSGSRFTDTQYF
size: NA; J: TRBJ2-5; V: TRBV7-9; D: NA; DNA: TGTGCCAGCAGCTTAGGACAGGCTTTAGAGACCCAGTACTTC; CDR3: CASSLGQALETQYF
size: NA; J: TRBJ2-1; V: TRBV19; D: NA; DNA: TGTGCCAGTATGGGCCTCGTGGGTGAGCAGTTCTTC; CDR3: CASMGLVGEQFF
size: NA; J: TRBJ2-2; V: TRBV7-6; D: NA; DNA: TGTGCCAGCAGCGCGGACGGACCGAACACCGGGGAGCTGTTTTTT; CDR3: CASSADGPNTGELFF
size: NA; J: TRBJ2-3; V: TRBV7-9; D: TRBD2; DNA: TGTGCCAGCAGCCATTCCGGGGGGAACACAGATACGCAGTATTTT; CDR3: CASSHSGGNTDTQYF
size: NA; J: TRBJ2-3; V: TRBV25-1; D: NA; DNA: TGTGCCAGCAGTGAAGAAACACTAGCCCCAGATACGCAGTATTTT; CDR3: CASSEETLAPDTQYF
size: NA; J: TRBJ2-1; V: TRBV12-5; D: NA; DNA: TGTGCTAGTGGTCCCGTGAAGGGAGATGAGCAGTTCTTC; CDR3: CASGPVKGDEQFF
size: few; J: TRBJ2-1; V: TRBV15; D: TRBD2; DNA: TGTGCCACCAGCAGAGTTTCAGCGGGGGGGCTCTCCTACAATGAGCAGTTCTTC; CDR3: CATSRVSAGGLSYNEQFF
size: NA; J: TRBJ1-1; V: TRBV4-1; D: NA; DNA: TGCGCCAGCAGCCACTCAAACCGGGGCGCTAACACTGAAGCTTTCTTT; CDR3: CASSHSNRGANTEAFF
size: NA; J: TRBJ2-1; V: TRBV6-1; D: TRBD2; DNA: TGTGCCAGCAGTGAAGCGCGACTAGCGGGGGGATCCTACAATGAGCAGTTCTTC; CDR3: CASSEARLAGGSYNEQFF
size: NA; J: TRBJ1-1; V: TRBV6-5; D: NA; DNA: TGTGCCAGCGGTGCGGGGGTCGGCACTGAAGCTTTCTTT; CDR3: CASGAGVGTEAFF
size: NA; J: TRBJ1-1; V: TRBV29-1; D: NA; DNA: TGCAGCACAGGAGGGAACACTGAAGCTTTCTTT; CDR3: CSTGGNTEAFF
size: NA; J: TRBJ1-1; V: TRBV5-1; D: NA; DNA: TGCGCCAGCAGCTTAAAGTTTGGACGCCACCACGACACTGAAGCTTTCTTT; CDR3: CASSLKFGRHHDTEAFF
size: NA; J: TRBJ2-3; V: TRBV5-6; D: NA; DNA: TGTGCCAGCAGCTTCGGGACAGATACGCAGTATTTT; CDR3: CASSFGTDTQYF
size: few; J: TRBJ2-7; V: TRBV14; D: NA; DNA: TGTGCCAGCAGCCCGACAGGTGCTTTCACCTACGAGCAGTACTTC; CDR3: CASSPTGAFTYEQYF
size: NA; J: TRBJ2-3; V: TRBV7-9; D: NA; DNA: TGTGCCAGCAGCTTATTCTCAGATGCTAGGTTTACGCAGTATTTT; CDR3: CASSLFSDARFTQYF
size: few; J: TRBJ2-3; V: TRBV4-2; D: TRBD2; DNA: TGTGCCAGCAGCCCAACTAGCGGGTCTAGCACAGATACGCAGTATTTT; CDR3: CASSPTSGSSTDTQYF
size: NA; J: TRBJ1-6; V: TRBV5-1; D: TRBD1; DNA: TGCGCCAGCAGTTTGACAGGGGGTAATAATTCACCCCTCCACTTT; CDR3: CASSLTGGNNSPLHF
size: once; J: TRBJ2-7; V: TRBV28; D: TRBD1; DNA: TGTGCCAGCAGTTTACGCAGGGGGCACGAGCAGTACTTC; CDR3: CASSLRRGHEQYF
size: NA; J: TRBJ1-1; V: TRBV30; D: NA; DNA: TGTGCCTGGAGTGCCAATCGAGGGAGCACTGAAGCTTTCTTT; CDR3: CAWSANRGSTEAFF
size: few; J: TRBJ1-6; V: TRBV25-1; D: NA; DNA: TGTGCCAGCAGTGAGTCACAGAGCTCCTATAATTCACCCCTCCACTTT; CDR3: CASSESQSSYNSPLHF
size: once; J: TRBJ1-1; V: TRBV4-1; D: NA; DNA: TGCGCGACTTCCGGGAGCACTGAAGCTTTCTTT; CDR3: CATSGSTEAFF
size: NA; J: TRBJ1-2; V: TRBV9; D: NA; DNA: TGTGCCAGCAGCGGGGGCGGCTACACCTTC; CDR3: CASSGGGYTF
size: NA; J: TRBJ2-7; V: TRBV29-1; D: TRBD1; DNA: TGCAGCGTTGAACAGGGGGAACTATACGAGCAGTACTTC; CDR3: CSVEQGELYEQYF
size: NA; J: TRBJ1-2; V: TRBV9; D: NA; DNA: TGTGCCAGCAGCGTAGCGCGAAATCCCAGCCCCTATGGCTACACCTTC; CDR3: CASSVARNPSPYGYTF
size: NA; J: TRBJ2-7; V: TRBV5-1; D: TRBD2; DNA: TGCGCCAGCAGCTTAGCGGGGGCCTCCTACGAGCAGTACTTC; CDR3: CASSLAGASYEQYF
size: few; J: TRBJ2-7; V: TRBV14; D: NA; DNA: TGTGCCAGCAGCCAGAACAGGGGGAGGGACGAGCAGTACTTC; CDR3: CASSQNRGRDEQYF
size: few; J: TRBJ2-3; V: TRBV14; D: NA; DNA: TGTGCCAGCAGCCTGGCAGATACGCAGTATTTT; CDR3: CASSLADTQYF
size: NA; J: TRBJ2-1; V: TRBV6-4; D: TRBD1; DNA: TGTGCCAGCAGTGAGCCGGGACAGGGCTTCAGTGAGCAGTTCTTC; CDR3: CASSEPGQGFSEQFF
size: NA; J: TRBJ2-3; V: TRBV13; D: NA; DNA: TGTGCCAGCAGTTGGGTGGAGTACGGAGGGACAGATACGCAGTATTTT; CDR3: CASSWVEYGGTDTQYF
size: NA; J: TRBJ1-2; V: TRBV13; D: TRBD1; DNA: TGTGCCAGCAGCCAGGGGGGTCTTGATGGCTACACCTTC; CDR3: CASSQGGLDGYTF
size: few; J: TRBJ2-1; V: TRBV6-5; D: TRBD2; DNA: TGTGCCAGCAGCCGACTAGCGGGGGGGCCTCGCGAGCAGTTCTTC; CDR3: CASSRLAGGPREQFF
size: NA; J: TRBJ2-3; V: TRBV27; D: NA; DNA: TGTGCCAGCGGCAATTGGGATACGCAGTATTTT; CDR3: CASGNWDTQYF
size: NA; J: TRBJ1-2; V: TRBV21-1; D: NA; DNA: TGTGCCAGCAGCAAAGACGGGGCTCGGGGCTATGGCTACACCTTC; CDR3: CASSKDGARGYGYTF
size: NA; J: TRBJ1-6; V: TRBV19; D: TRBD1; DNA: TGTGCCAGTAATTGGGACAGGGGTTCACCCCTCCACTTT; CDR3: CASNWDRGSPLHF
size: NA; J: TRBJ2-7; V: TRBV4-2; D: NA; DNA: TGTGCCAGCAGCCAAGAAGGCGAGTGGGGCGGCTACGAGCAGTACTTC; CDR3: CASSQEGEWGGYEQYF
size: NA; J: TRBJ2-1; V: TRBV5-6; D: NA; DNA: TGTGCCAGCAGCTGGCCCTTACCCAATGAGCAGTTCTTC; CDR3: CASSWPLPNEQFF
size: NA; J: TRBJ2-5; V: TRBV6-5; D: NA; DNA: TGTGCCAGCAGCCTGGGTAGTCCGCGAGAGACCCAGTACTTC; CDR3: CASSLGSPRETQYF
size: NA; J: TRBJ2-7; V: TRBV5-6; D: NA; DNA: TGTGCCAGCCATGACGGGTTCCTCTACGAGCAGTACTTC; CDR3: CASHDGFLYEQYF
size: NA; J: TRBJ2-3; V: TRBV6-5; D: NA; DNA: TGTGCCAGCAGTACCGGGCCTAGCACAGATACGCAGTATTTT; CDR3: CASSTGPSTDTQYF
size: NA; J: TRBJ2-3; V: TRBV10-3; D: TRBD2; DNA: TGTGCCATCAGGGGACTAGCGGGGGAAGATACGCAGTATTTT; CDR3: CAIRGLAGEDTQYF
size: NA; J: TRBJ2-5; V: TRBV6-6; D: NA; DNA: TGTGCCAGCACTTCAAGGGACACCGGTTGGGAGACCCAGTACTTC; CDR3: CASTSRDTGWETQYF